The next 4 T cell receptor beta chains were all read from a single sample in a study of T cell responses to AZD1222 COVID-19 vaccine. Produced via immunoSEQ multiplex PCR; TCRdb's table is partial and in-frame only. Of some 95,000 clones in the sample, 65% to 90% were seen once. Source: peripheral blood, taken on day 0 of AZD1222 vaccination. The receptors were gathered from an adult in good health.

The CDR3 spells CASSLELAGPYNEQFF. CDR3 nucleotides: TGTGCCAGCAGCTTAGAACTAGCGGGACCCTACAATGAGCAGTTCTTC. The chain links TRBV11-1 to TRBJ2-1; 10 bases match TRBD2. V gave up 1 base and J gave up 2 bases; unmatched junction bases: 2. The length of the CDR3 is 16 residues. CDR1 is SGHAT and CDR2 is FQDESV in the germline V gene (reference sequence).

This clone is a singleton in its sample. The gene calls are TRBV6-5 and TRBJ1-2, with 7 bases fitting TRBD1. V shed 2 bases, J shed 2 bases, and the junction held 5 bases outside the gene matches. The CDR3 totals 15 residues. Germline CDR1 is MNHEY and CDR2 is SVGAGI. CDR3 nucleotide sequence: TGTGCCAGCAGTTACAAGGGGGCTGGAAACTATGGCTACACCTTC. It codes for CASSYKGAGNYGYTF.

This chain uses TRBV23-1 with TRBJ1-5; no firm D call. TRBV23-1 is assigned to the ORF class and has an uncertain function. Trimming shortened V by 7 bases and J by 9 bases, and 4 bases separated the two germline ends. The CDR3 extends over 9 amino acids. The CDR3 DNA sequence: TGCGCCAGCAAACGGCCCCAGCATTTT. It specifies CASKRPQHF.

V and J are TRBV11-2 and TRBJ2-2; 7 bases align to TRBD1. CDR1 and CDR2 from the germline V gene are SGHAT and FQNNGV. CDR3 length: 16 residues. The V segment lost 5 bases and the J segment 1 base; nucleotides outside the gene matches: 7. This CDR3 is CASSPGTVLNTGELFF. DNA for the CDR3: TGTGCCAGCAGCCCGGGGACAGTCCTGAACACCGGGGAGCTGTTTTTT. Complete variable domain (other parts from reference TRBV11-2 and TRBJ2-2): EAGVAQSPRYKIIEKRQSVAFWCNPISGHATLYWYQQILGQGPKLLIQFQNNGVVDDSQLPKDRFSAERLKGVDSTLKIQPAKLEDSAVYLCASSPGTVLNTGELFFGEGSRLTVL.